A single sample gave rise to the 9 T cell receptor beta chains below, sequenced in a study of glioma-infiltrating T cells. TCR alpha and beta CDR3 regions were amplified from RNA using iRepertoire nested multiplex PCR. TCRdb used MiXCR to reprocess the multiplex PCR reads, holding one entry per CDR3 protein. The data hold 90,000 to 110,000 distinct CDR3 sequences, with under 30% observed a single time. The source material was glioma tissue, nonneoplastic brain tissue, or PBMCs (not recorded which). All receptors derive from a human donor with low-grade glioma or glioblastoma, undergoing nonglioma brain surgery, or in good health (not recorded which).

This clonotype came up many times. The chain couples TRBV28 to TRBJ2-5; D gene ambiguous. The V and J ends lost 2 bases and 2 bases respectively, with 12 bases between them. CDR1 and CDR2 from the germline V gene are MDHEN and SYDVKM. The CDR3 has 15 residues. The CDR3 loop is CASSLGAAYQETQYF. The CDR3 DNA follows: TGTGCCAGCAGTTTAGGCGCAGCCTATCAAGAGACCCAGTACTTC.

A word on this clonotype: The CDR3 does not end in the conserved phenylalanine or tryptophan, so this is likely a read error. The chain uses TRBV18 and TRBJ2-4; unclear D gene. CDR3 length equals 19 residues. Trimming cost V 2 bases and J 0 bases, with 20 bases left between them. CDR1 is KGHSH, CDR2 LQKENI, per germline. The CDR3 nucleotides are TGTGCCAGCTCACCAAACCTCGTTGGGGTTCAACTAGCCAAAAACATTCAGTACTCC. Translated: CASSPNLVGVQLAKNIQYS.

The V call is TRBV29-1, the J call TRBJ2-7; D tentatively reads TRBD1 or TRBD2 (5 bases each). Germline V gene lookup returns CDR1 SQVTM and CDR2 ANQGSEA. The CDR3 is made up of 13 amino acids. Between the trimmed V and J ends, which lost 7 bases and 3 bases, there was a span of 16 bases. The CDR3 DNA is TGCAGCGCTGGTGGGGACGGATTCTACGAGCAGTACTTC. It codes for CSAGGDGFYEQYF.

This clonotype was found many times. The V call is TRBV15, the J call TRBJ1-6, with D unresolved. CDR3 size: 15 residues. Germline CDR1 and CDR2: LNHNV and YYDKDF (reference sequence). Trimming cost V 0 bases and J 4 bases, with 7 bases left between them. The CDR3, as DNA: TGTGCCACCAGCAGAGATCGAGGGTATAATTCACCCCTCCACTTT. It encodes CATSRDRGYNSPLHF.

This clonotype has at least ten counts. The genes are TRBV29-1 and TRBJ1-2, with 8 bases fitting TRBD1. Germline CDR1 reads SQVTM; CDR2 reads ANQGSEA. J lost 8 bases, V lost 7 bases, and 9 bases had no gene match. The length of the CDR3 is 12 residues. CDR3 coding DNA: TGCAGCGGTCTCGGACAGGGTGGAGGCTACACCTTC. Translating gives CSGLGQGGGYTF.

This clonotype was counted a few times. This chain connects TRBV5-1 to TRBJ2-7, with D maybe TRBD1 (5 bases). The CDR3 consists of 13 residues. Trimming cost V 4 bases and J 3 bases, with 11 bases left between them. Looked up from germline, CDR1 is SGHRS and CDR2 is YFSETQ. The CDR3 loop reads CASSPDISYEQYF. Here the CDR3 DNA reads TGCGCCAGCAGCCCGGACATAAGCTACGAGCAGTACTTC.

J is TRBJ1-5 and V is TRBV20-1; D gene uncertain. V gave up 6 bases and J gave up 3 bases, with 24 bases separating them. The CDR3 has 17 amino acids. The germline CDR1 and CDR2 sequences are DFQATT and SNEGSKA (reference sequence). The CDR3 reads CSAGIFPLHPPNQPQHF. The CDR3 DNA follows: TGCAGTGCAGGGATTTTCCCCCTCCACCCCCCCAATCAGCCCCAGCATTTT.

The chain couples TRBV29-1 to TRBJ2-5; tentatively, D is TRBD2 (7 bases). The CDR3 loop spans 13 amino acids. CDR1 and CDR2 from the germline V gene are SQVTM and ANQGSEA. V lost 4 bases to trimming and J lost 5 bases, with 14 bases between them. The CDR3 nucleotides read TGCAGCGTTGCTAGCGCGGGGGCTGAGACCCAGTACTTC. It yields the protein CSVASAGAETQYF. The whole variable domain, remainder taken from reference TRBV29-1 and TRBJ2-5, is SAVISQKPSRDICQRGTSLTIQCQVDSQVTMMFWYRQQPGQSLTLIATANQGSEATYESGFVIDKFPISRPNLTFSTLTVSNMSPEDSSIYLCSVASAGAETQYFGPGTRLLVL.

This clonotype has ten or more counts. V and J are TRBV15 and TRBJ2-3; D gene ambiguous. Trimming stripped 3 bases from V and 1 base from J, with 8 bases between. Germline V gene sequence: CDR1 LNHNV, CDR2 YYDKDF (reference sequence). This CDR3 comprises 14 residues. The CDR3 DNA sequence: TGTGCCACCAGCAGCGGCCCGGGCACAGATACGCAGTATTTT. It encodes CATSSGPGTDTQYF.